This is a list of T cell receptor beta chains from one sample in a study of OX40 agonist ivuxolimab in advanced cancers. Libraries were prepared by immunoSEQ multiplex PCR; TCRdb keeps only in-frame clonotypes and omits some of them. Of approximately 94,000 clones listed, 80% to 95% are singletons. The sequences come from CD4+ or CD8+ T cells sorted from blood, collected in a trial of the OX40 agonist ivuxolimab. All receptors derive from an adult with an advanced solid tumor such as melanoma, head and neck, liver or kidney cancer. Both conserved end residues are trimmed from each CDR3. Each record gives: clone size, D gene, V gene, J gene, CDR3 protein. A D gene is named only where the DNA matches it firmly. A row's size may be missing; if present it is once, few, many or a size class.

>NA|TRBD1|TRBV19|TRBJ1-2
ASSRTGLYGYT
>NA|NA|TRBV25-1|TRBJ1-5
ASSMASNQPQH
>NA|NA|TRBV19|TRBJ2-4
ASSIPWRGKNIQY
>NA|NA|TRBV7-9|TRBJ1-1
ASSSSLNTEAF
>NA|NA|TRBV21-1|TRBJ1-2
ASTNGTGRNYGYT
>few|TRBD1|TRBV28|TRBJ1-6
ASSSGQENSPLH
>NA|TRBD2|TRBV6-5|TRBJ2-1
ASSYSGGIIDEQF
>NA|NA|TRBV6-5|TRBJ2-5
ASSYSGLQETQY
>NA|TRBD2|TRBV6-1|TRBJ2-3
ASSESSGREYTQY
>NA|TRBD1|TRBV2|TRBJ1-5
ASSTGENQPQH
>NA|NA|TRBV11-2|TRBJ1-2
ASSWGYGYT
>NA|TRBD1|TRBV11-2|TRBJ1-1
ASSPHRGLNTEAF
>NA|NA|TRBV19|TRBJ1-1
ASSIFSMNTEAF
>NA|NA|TRBV9|TRBJ2-2
ASSPPLSGVGGGELF
>few|NA|TRBV12-5|TRBJ2-7
ASGLDSYEQY
>NA|NA|TRBV12-5|TRBJ2-1
ASGLGPNEQF
>NA|TRBD1|TRBV6-1|NA
ASSEFQGQGYEQY
>NA|NA|TRBV7-9|TRBJ2-1
ASSLSQGVYNEQF
>few|NA|TRBV18|TRBJ2-4
ASSPPEGAVAKNIQY
>NA|NA|TRBV11-2|TRBJ1-1
ASSLDRVPEAF
>once|NA|TRBV10-3|TRBJ1-1
AISESDSTEAF
>NA|TRBD2|TRBV5-1|TRBJ2-1
ASSLASGGPYNEQF
>once|TRBD1|TRBV6-5|TRBJ1-1
ASSYAGRGKIAEAF
>NA|NA|TRBV6-5|TRBJ1-3
ASSYSRQTGNTIY